This is a list of T cell receptor beta chains from one sample in a study of blood T cell repertoires in COVID-19. Method: immunoSEQ multiplex PCR; TCRdb's copy keeps in-frame clones and lacks some. The data show under 250,000 clones, 82% seen once. The sequenced sample consisted of peripheral blood. The source of these receptors is a woman in her 70s with acute or convalescent COVID-19. Each CDR3 is given with its conserved first and last residue. The D gene is left open where the match is weak. Clone size is shown for a subset of rows, as once, few, many or a class of expanded clone.

clone size,J gene,V gene,D gene,CDR3 DNA,CDR3 protein
NA,TRBJ1-4,TRBV4-3,TRBD1,TGCGCCAGCAGCCAGGGACAGGTTATTAATGAAAGAGTGTTTTTT,CASSQGQVINERVFF
NA,TRBJ1-1,TRBV7-8,TRBD1,TGTGCCAGCAGCCGGATGAACAGGGGCACTGAAGCTTTCTTT,CASSRMNRGTEAFF
NA,TRBJ2-4,TRBV3-1/TRBV3-2,NA,TGTGCCAGCAGCCAAGACTCAACGGTTGGCATTCAGTACTTC,CASSQDSTVGIQYF
NA,TRBJ1-1,TRBV12-3/TRBV12-4,NA,TGTGCCAGCAGTCTCAGACAGACTGAAGCTTTCTTT,CASSLRQTEAFF
once,TRBJ2-5,TRBV7-2,NA,TGTGCCAGCAGCCCAGGGGTCCAAGAGACCCAGTACTTC,CASSPGVQETQYF
NA,TRBJ1-5,TRBV18,NA,TGTGCCAGCTCACCACTTGAGGTTGGTCAGCCCCAGCATTTT,CASSPLEVGQPQHF
NA,TRBJ1-2,TRBV4-1,NA,TGCGCCAGCAGCCAAGCCCCATCGGGGGACGGCTATGGCTACACCTTC,CASSQAPSGDGYGYTF
NA,TRBJ1-4,TRBV5-1,NA,TGCGCCAGTAGACAGGACCCTAATGAAAAACTGTTTTTT,CASRQDPNEKLFF
NA,TRBJ1-3,TRBV6-6,NA,TGTGCCAGCAGTTCTCCTAATATCCCTTCTGGAAACACCATATATTTT,CASSSPNIPSGNTIYF
NA,TRBJ2-5,TRBV25-1,NA,TGTGCCAGCAGTGAAGGAAGAGGGAGGCAAGAGACCCAGTACTTC,CASSEGRGRQETQYF
NA,TRBJ2-5,TRBV10-3,TRBD1,TGTGCCATCAGCGGTGGACAGGGGCAAGAGACCCAGTACTTC,CAISGGQGQETQYF
NA,TRBJ2-2,TRBV30,NA,TGTGCCTGGAGTGATCCGGGGGAGCTGTTTTTT,CAWSDPGELFF
NA,TRBJ2-7,TRBV5-1,NA,TGCGCCAGCAGCATAACAGGACAGAGCTCCTACGAGCAGTACTTC,CASSITGQSSYEQYF
NA,TRBJ1-4,TRBV7-8,TRBD1,TGTGCCAGCAGCCCGAGACAGGGGACCTTTGCAACTAATGAAAAACTGTTTTTT,CASSPRQGTFATNEKLFF
NA,TRBJ1-4,TRBV6-5,NA,TGTGCCAGCAGTCCGACAGTCATTAATGAAAAACTGTTTTTT,CASSPTVINEKLFF
NA,TRBJ1-3,TRBV15,NA,TGTGCCACCAGCAAGGGGGTCACCTCCTCTGGAAACACCATATATTTT,CATSKGVTSSGNTIYF
NA,TRBJ2-1,TRBV3-1/TRBV3-2,TRBD2,TGTGCCAGCAGCCAAGGCGGCAGGACTAGCGTTGAGCAGTTCTTC,CASSQGGRTSVEQFF
NA,TRBJ1-2,TRBV28,NA,TGTGCCAGCCGTAGAGCTAACTATGGCTACACCTTC,CASRRANYGYTF
NA,TRBJ1-5,TRBV6-5,NA,TGTGCCAGCAGTTACTCGAGCCAGACAAATCAGCCCCAGCATTTT,CASSYSSQTNQPQHF
NA,TRBJ2-1,TRBV28,NA,TGTGCCAGCAGCCCAGGGTCTCTAGGGAACAATGAGCAGTTCTTC,CASSPGSLGNNEQFF
NA,TRBJ1-1,TRBV28,NA,TGTGCCAGCAGTCTGATCAGGACTGAAGCTTTCTTT,CASSLIRTEAFF
NA,TRBJ1-6,TRBV19,NA,TGTGCCAGTAGTATCCGGAGCGGAGATAATTCACCCCTCCACTTT,CASSIRSGDNSPLHF
NA,TRBJ1-2,TRBV4-3,NA,TGCGCCAGCAGCCAAGATTCCAGGGCGGTCTATGGCTACACCTTC,CASSQDSRAVYGYTF
NA,TRBJ1-1,TRBV10-3,NA,TGTGCCATCAGTGAGTCCCGGGGTGTTACTGAAGCTTTCTTT,CAISESRGVTEAFF
NA,TRBJ2-7,TRBV4-3,NA,TGCGCCAGCAGCCAAGACGCCAAGAGCTCCTACGAGCAGTACTTC,CASSQDAKSSYEQYF
NA,TRBJ1-1,TRBV6-6,NA,TGTGCCAGCAGTTACCACAGCGGGGGGAAGAACACTGAAGCTTTCTTT,CASSYHSGGKNTEAFF
once,TRBJ2-7,TRBV28,NA,TGTGCCAGCATCGAATCCTCCAGGGTGTACGAGCAGTACTTC,CASIESSRVYEQYF
few,TRBJ2-3,TRBV7-9,NA,TGTGCCAGCAGTATGGCAGGGTCTAGCACAGATACGCAGTATTTT,CASSMAGSSTDTQYF
NA,TRBJ2-7,TRBV4-1,TRBD1,TGCGCCAGCAGACAGGGGTTCCCGGACAGCCCGCTGTACGAGCAGTACTTC,CASRQGFPDSPLYEQYF
few,TRBJ2-2,TRBV5-4,NA,TGTGCCAGCAGCCCTTATGACTTAAACACCGGGGAGCTGTTTTTT,CASSPYDLNTGELFF
NA,TRBJ1-5,TRBV2,TRBD1,TGTGCCAGCACCGACGAGGGACAGATCAATCAGCCCCAGCATTTT,CASTDEGQINQPQHF
NA,TRBJ1-1,TRBV2,TRBD1,TGTGCCAGCAGGTGGGACAGGACGAACACTGAAGCTTTCTTT,CASRWDRTNTEAFF
NA,TRBJ2-7,TRBV10-3,TRBD1,TGTGCCATCAGTGATCCCGGACAGGGTCAGTACGAGCAGTACTTC,CAISDPGQGQYEQYF
NA,TRBJ2-1,TRBV4-3,NA,TGCGCCAGCAGCCAGGAGCCTCGTGGTGAGCAGTTCTTC,CASSQEPRGEQFF
NA,TRBJ2-1,TRBV27,TRBD2,TGTGCCAGCAGTGCCCGAGCGGGGGGGCCTTGGGATGGGTCCAATGAGCAGTTCTTC,CASSARAGGPWDGSNEQFF
once,TRBJ2-3,TRBV5-1,TRBD1,TGCGCCAGCAGCCCGAGGGGACAGGGGTCAGATACGCAGTATTTT,CASSPRGQGSDTQYF
NA,TRBJ1-2,TRBV12-3/TRBV12-4,NA,TGTGCCAGCAGTCAGACAGGCCTCTATGGCTACACCTTC,CASSQTGLYGYTF
NA,TRBJ2-7,TRBV9,NA,TGTGCCAGCGGAGGCACGAACTACGAGCAGTACTTC,CASGGTNYEQYF